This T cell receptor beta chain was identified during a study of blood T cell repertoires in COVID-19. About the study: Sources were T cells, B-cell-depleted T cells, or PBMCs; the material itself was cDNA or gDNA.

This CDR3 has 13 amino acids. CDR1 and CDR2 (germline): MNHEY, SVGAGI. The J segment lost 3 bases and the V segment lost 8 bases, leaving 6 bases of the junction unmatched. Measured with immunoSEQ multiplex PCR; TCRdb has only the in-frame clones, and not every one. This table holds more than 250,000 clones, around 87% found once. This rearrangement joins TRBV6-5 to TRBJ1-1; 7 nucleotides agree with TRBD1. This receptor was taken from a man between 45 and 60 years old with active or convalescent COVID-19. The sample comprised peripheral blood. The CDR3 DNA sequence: TGTGCCAGCGGACAGGCCCCCTACACTGAAGCTTTCTTT. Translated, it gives CASGQAPYTEAFF.